Sequencing of this T cell receptor (beta chain) was carried out in a study of T cell changes during pregnancy in multiple sclerosis. This table comes from immunoSEQ multiplex PCR, and its TCRdb copy is limited to in-frame clones, with some not included. The table includes under 70,000 clones, 91% detected once. This CDR3 is built from 15 residues. Germline V gene data show CDR1 as MRHNA and CDR2 as SNTAGT. V shed 2 bases and J 7 bases; nucleotides not matched to a gene: 2. There are a few counts of this clone. The gene calls are TRBV6-4 and TRBJ2-1, with 13 bases identical to TRBD2. The sample here was peripheral blood, taken in the third trimester of pregnancy. The TCR sequence derives from a female donor in good health, enrolled as a control in a pregnancy study. CDR3 bases: TGTGCCAGCAGTGACGGGACTAGCGGGATTAATGAGCAGTTCTTC. It codes for CASSDGTSGINEQFF.